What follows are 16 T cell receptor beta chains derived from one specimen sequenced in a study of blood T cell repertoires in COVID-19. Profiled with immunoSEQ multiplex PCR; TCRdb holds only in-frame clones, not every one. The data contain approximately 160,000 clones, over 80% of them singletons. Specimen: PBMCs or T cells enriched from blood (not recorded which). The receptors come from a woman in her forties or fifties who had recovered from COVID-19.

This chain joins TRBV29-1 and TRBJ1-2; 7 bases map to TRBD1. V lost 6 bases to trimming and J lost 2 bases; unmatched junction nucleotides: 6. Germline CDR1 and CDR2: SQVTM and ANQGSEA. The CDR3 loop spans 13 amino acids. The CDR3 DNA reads TGCAGCGTACATCCGGGACAGAACTATGGCTACACCTTC. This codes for CSVHPGQNYGYTF.

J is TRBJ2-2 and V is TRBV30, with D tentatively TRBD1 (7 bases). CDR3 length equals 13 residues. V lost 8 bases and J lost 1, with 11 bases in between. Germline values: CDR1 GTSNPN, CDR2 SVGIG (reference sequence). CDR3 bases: TGTGCCAGGGGGCGGGGGAACACCGGGGAGCTGTTTTTT. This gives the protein CARGRGNTGELFF. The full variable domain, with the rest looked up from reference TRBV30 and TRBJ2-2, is SQTIHQWPATLVQPVGSPLSLECTVEGTSNPNLYWYRQAAGRGLQLLFYSVGIGQISSEVPQNLSASRPQDRQFILSSKKLLLSDSGFYLCARGRGNTGELFFGEGSRLTVL.

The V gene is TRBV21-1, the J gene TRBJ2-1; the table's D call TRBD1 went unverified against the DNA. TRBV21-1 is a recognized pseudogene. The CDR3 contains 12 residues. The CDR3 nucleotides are TGTGCCAGCAGCACAGGGGCCCGCCAGTGGTTCTTC. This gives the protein CASSTGARQWFF.

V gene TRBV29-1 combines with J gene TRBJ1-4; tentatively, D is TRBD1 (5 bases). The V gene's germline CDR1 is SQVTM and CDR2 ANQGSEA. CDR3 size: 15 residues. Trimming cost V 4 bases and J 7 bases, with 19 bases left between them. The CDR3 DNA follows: TGCAGCGTTGGGGGCACAGTACCCGACCCTGAAAAACTGTTTTTT. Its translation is CSVGGTVPDPEKLFF.

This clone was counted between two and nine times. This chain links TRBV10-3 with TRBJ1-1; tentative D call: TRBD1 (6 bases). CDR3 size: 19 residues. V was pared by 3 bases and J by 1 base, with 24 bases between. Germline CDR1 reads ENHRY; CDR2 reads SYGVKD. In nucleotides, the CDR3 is TGTGCCATCAGTGAAGTGGGGGCGTTCATAGGGGCCGAGAACACTGAAGCTTTCTTT. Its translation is CAISEVGAFIGAENTEAFF.

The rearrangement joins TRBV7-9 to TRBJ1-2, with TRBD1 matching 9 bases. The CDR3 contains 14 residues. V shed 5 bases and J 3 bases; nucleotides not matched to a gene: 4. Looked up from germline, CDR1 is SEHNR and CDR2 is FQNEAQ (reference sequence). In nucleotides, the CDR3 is TGTGCCAGCAGCGGACAGGGGCGGTACTATGGCTACACCTTC. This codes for CASSGQGRYYGYTF.

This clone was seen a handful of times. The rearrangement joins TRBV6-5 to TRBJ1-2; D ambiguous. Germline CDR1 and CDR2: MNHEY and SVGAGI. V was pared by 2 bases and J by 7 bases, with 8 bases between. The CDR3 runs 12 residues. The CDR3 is CASSYPGIGYTF. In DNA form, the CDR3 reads TGTGCCAGCAGTTACCCCGGGATTGGCTACACCTTC.

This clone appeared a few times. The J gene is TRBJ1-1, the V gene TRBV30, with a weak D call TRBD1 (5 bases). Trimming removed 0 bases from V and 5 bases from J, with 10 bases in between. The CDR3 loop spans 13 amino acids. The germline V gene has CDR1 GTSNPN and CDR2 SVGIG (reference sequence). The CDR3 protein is CAWSVRQGTEAFF. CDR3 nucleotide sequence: TGTGCCTGGAGTGTACGGCAGGGAACTGAAGCTTTCTTT. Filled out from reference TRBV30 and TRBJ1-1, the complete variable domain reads SQTIHQWPATLVQPVGSPLSLECTVEGTSNPNLYWYRQAAGRGLQLLFYSVGIGQISSEVPQNLSASRPQDRQFILSSKKLLLSDSGFYLCAWSVRQGTEAFFGQGTRLTVV.

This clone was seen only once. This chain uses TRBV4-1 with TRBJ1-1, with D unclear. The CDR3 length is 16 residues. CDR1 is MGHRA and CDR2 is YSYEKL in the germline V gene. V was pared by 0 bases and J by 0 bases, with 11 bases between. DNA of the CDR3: TGCGCCAGCAGCCAAGATCCGGGTCAGCTGAACACTGAAGCTTTCTTT. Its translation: CASSQDPGQLNTEAFF.

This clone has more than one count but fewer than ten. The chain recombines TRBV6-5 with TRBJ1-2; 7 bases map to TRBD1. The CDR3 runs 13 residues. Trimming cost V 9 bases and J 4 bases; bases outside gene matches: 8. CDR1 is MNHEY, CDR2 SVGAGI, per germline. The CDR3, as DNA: TGTGCCAGTCAGGGGGGACGGACCTATGGCTACACCTTC. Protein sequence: CASQGGRTYGYTF.

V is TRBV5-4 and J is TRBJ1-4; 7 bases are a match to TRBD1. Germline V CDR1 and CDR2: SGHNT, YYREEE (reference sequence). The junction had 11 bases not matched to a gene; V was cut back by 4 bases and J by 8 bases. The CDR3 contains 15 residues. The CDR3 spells CASSLMGTVGEKLFF. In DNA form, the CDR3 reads TGTGCCAGCAGCCTGATGGGGACAGTTGGCGAAAAACTGTTTTTT.

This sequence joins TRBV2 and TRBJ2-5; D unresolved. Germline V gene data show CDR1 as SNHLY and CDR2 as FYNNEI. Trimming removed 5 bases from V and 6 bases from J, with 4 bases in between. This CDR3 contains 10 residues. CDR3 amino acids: CASSLKTQYF. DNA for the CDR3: TGTGCCAGCAGTTTAAAGACCCAGTACTTC.

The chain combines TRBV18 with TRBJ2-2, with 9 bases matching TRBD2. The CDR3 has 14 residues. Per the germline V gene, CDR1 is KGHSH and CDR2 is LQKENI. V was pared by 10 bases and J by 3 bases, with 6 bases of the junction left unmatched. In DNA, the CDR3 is TGTGCCACGTCGACTAGCGGACACACCGGGGAGCTGTTTTTT. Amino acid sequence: CATSTSGHTGELFF.

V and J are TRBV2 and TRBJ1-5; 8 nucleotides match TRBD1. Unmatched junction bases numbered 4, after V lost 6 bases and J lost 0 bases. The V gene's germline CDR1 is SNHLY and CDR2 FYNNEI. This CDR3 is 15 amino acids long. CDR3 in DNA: TGTGCCAGCAGCCGACAGGGGAATAGCAATCAGCCCCAGCATTTT. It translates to CASSRQGNSNQPQHF.

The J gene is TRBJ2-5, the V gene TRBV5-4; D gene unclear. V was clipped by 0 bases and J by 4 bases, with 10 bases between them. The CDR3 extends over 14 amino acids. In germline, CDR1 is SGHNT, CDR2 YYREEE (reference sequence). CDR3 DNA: TGTGCCAGCAGCTTGGTGTCGGTCACAGAGACCCAGTACTTC. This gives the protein CASSLVSVTETQYF.

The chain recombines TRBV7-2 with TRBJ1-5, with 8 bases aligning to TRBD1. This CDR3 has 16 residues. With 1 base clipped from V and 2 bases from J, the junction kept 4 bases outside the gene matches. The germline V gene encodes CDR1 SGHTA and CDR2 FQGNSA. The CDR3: CASSLGSTGGNQPQHF. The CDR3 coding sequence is TGTGCCAGCAGCTTAGGCTCGACAGGGGGCAATCAGCCCCAGCATTTT. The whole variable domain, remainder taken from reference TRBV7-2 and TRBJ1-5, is GAGVSQSPSNKVTEKGKDVELRCDPISGHTALYWYRQSLGQGLEFLIYFQGNSAPDKSGLPSDRFSAERTGGSVSTLTIQRTQQEDSAVYLCASSLGSTGGNQPQHFGDGTRLSIL.